These T cell receptor beta chains were read from a single sample in a study of cytomegalovirus exposure and HLA in healthy donors. Assay used: immunoSEQ multiplex PCR; TCRdb lists only in-frame clones, some missing. The table lists roughly 43,000 clones, around 62% of them singletons. Specimen: PBMCs. Receptors originate from a human donor in good health. CDR3s include the opening cysteine and the closing phenylalanine or tryptophan. A D gene is named only where the DNA matches it firmly. Clone size, where shown, is once, few, many, or a class for clones that have expanded.

CDR3: CAWIRGGVYTEAFF; DNA: TGTGCCTGGATTCGGGGGGGAGTGTACACTGAAGCTTTCTTT; D: NA; size: NA; V: TRBV30; J: TRBJ1-1
CDR3: CSVGGGNQPQHF; DNA: TGCAGCGTTGGGGGGGGCAATCAGCCCCAGCATTTT; D: NA; size: NA; V: TRBV29-1; J: TRBJ1-5
CDR3: CASSISRGDTQYF; DNA: TGTGCCAGTAGTATCTCTAGGGGCGATACGCAGTATTTT; D: NA; size: few; V: TRBV19; J: TRBJ2-3
CDR3: CASKKAGNTDTQYF; DNA: TGTGCCAGCAAAAAGGCGGGAAACACAGATACGCAGTATTTT; D: NA; size: NA; V: TRBV6-1; J: TRBJ2-3
CDR3: CAWSASWQGTSPLHF; DNA: TGTGCCTGGAGTGCCTCCTGGCAGGGGACTTCACCCCTCCACTTT; D: NA; size: few; V: TRBV30; J: TRBJ1-6
CDR3: CASRSRASGANVLTF; DNA: TGTGCCAGCAGAAGCAGGGCCTCTGGGGCCAACGTCCTGACTTTC; D: NA; size: NA; V: TRBV6-1; J: TRBJ2-6
CDR3: CASSGQEHLYGYTF; DNA: TGTGCCAGCAGCGGACAGGAGCACCTCTATGGCTACACCTTC; D: TRBD1; size: few; V: TRBV2; J: TRBJ1-2
CDR3: CASSQDPRQYSPLHF; DNA: TGCGCCAGCAGCCAAGATCCGAGACAGTATTCACCCCTCCACTTT; D: NA; size: NA; V: TRBV4-3; J: TRBJ1-6
CDR3: CASSRGQGYGYTF; DNA: TGTGCCAGCAGCCGAGGACAGGGCTATGGCTACACCTTC; D: TRBD1; size: few; V: TRBV5-4; J: TRBJ1-2
CDR3: CASSIRGLYGYTF; DNA: TGTGCCAGCAGCATCAGGGGGCTATATGGCTACACCTTC; D: TRBD1; size: few; V: TRBV5-8; J: TRBJ1-2
CDR3: CSVAGAYGYTF; DNA: TGCAGCGTTGCCGGTGCCTATGGCTACACCTTC; D: NA; size: few; V: TRBV29-1; J: TRBJ1-2
CDR3: CASSRDRGTDTQYF; DNA: TGTGCCAGCAGCCGGGACAGGGGCACAGATACGCAGTATTTT; D: TRBD1; size: few; V: TRBV6-1; J: TRBJ2-3
CDR3: CASSSNPTGSNSPLHF; DNA: TGTGCCAGCAGCTCCAACCCGACAGGCAGTAATTCACCCCTCCACTTT; D: NA; size: NA; V: TRBV5-8; J: TRBJ1-6
CDR3: CASSVGRGGRNEQFF; DNA: TGTGCCAGCAGCGTAGGGCGGGGGGGCCGGAATGAGCAGTTCTTC; D: TRBD2; size: once; V: TRBV9; J: TRBJ2-1
CDR3: CARSRTGKRDEQFF; DNA: TGTGCCAGAAGCCGGACAGGAAAACGGGATGAGCAGTTCTTC; D: TRBD1; size: NA; V: TRBV5-3; J: TRBJ2-1
CDR3: CAIGPGSNQPQHF; DNA: TGTGCCATCGGTCCGGGTAGCAATCAGCCCCAGCATTTT; D: NA; size: NA; V: TRBV10-3; J: TRBJ1-5
CDR3: CASRSDRGGNQPQHF; DNA: TGTGCCAGCAGGAGTGACAGGGGAGGCAATCAGCCCCAGCATTTT; D: TRBD1; size: NA; V: TRBV6-6; J: TRBJ1-5
CDR3: CASSYSGTSANQPQHF; DNA: TGTGCCAGCAGTTACTCGGGCACTTCAGCCAATCAGCCCCAGCATTTT; D: NA; size: few; V: TRBV6-6; J: TRBJ1-5
CDR3: CASSAGGGGGLYNEQFF; DNA: TGCGCCAGCAGTGCGGGAGGCGGGGGCGGCCTTTACAATGAGCAATTCTTC; D: NA; size: NA; V: TRBV10-1; J: TRBJ2-1
CDR3: CASSYSRGNTEAFF; DNA: TGTGCCAGCAGTTACTCTCGGGGGAACACTGAAGCTTTCTTT; D: NA; size: NA; V: TRBV6-5; J: TRBJ1-1
CDR3: CASSFLSSYEQYF; DNA: TGTGCCAGCAGCTTTCTTAGCTCCTACGAGCAGTACTTC; D: NA; size: NA; V: TRBV28; J: TRBJ2-7
CDR3: CASSLALVSTGLPQPQHF; DNA: TGTGCCAGCAGCTTAGCTTTGGTCTCGACAGGCCTCCCTCAGCCCCAGCATTTT; D: NA; size: NA; V: TRBV7-2; J: TRBJ1-5
CDR3: CASSDSGGYTF; DNA: TGTGCCAGCAGTGACAGCGGTGGCTACACCTTC; D: NA; size: NA; V: TRBV2; J: TRBJ1-2
CDR3: CASRPGTGDSPLHF; DNA: TGCGCCAGCAGACCCGGGACAGGGGATTCACCCCTCCACTTT; D: TRBD1; size: NA; V: TRBV5-1; J: TRBJ1-6
CDR3: CATSRAFQPQHF; DNA: TGTGCCACCAGCAGAGCGTTTCAGCCCCAGCATTTT; D: NA; size: NA; V: TRBV15; J: TRBJ1-5
CDR3: CASGTGGRDTQYF; DNA: TGCGCCAGCGGGACAGGGGGGAGAGATACGCAGTATTTT; D: TRBD1; size: NA; V: TRBV10-1; J: TRBJ2-3
CDR3: CASRSYRGSEGYTF; DNA: TGTGCCAGCAGGAGCTACAGGGGAAGTGAGGGCTACACCTTC; D: TRBD1; size: NA; V: TRBV28; J: TRBJ1-2
CDR3: CASSQVDRRSPLHF; DNA: TGCGCCAGCAGCCAAGTCGACAGGCGTTCACCCCTCCACTTT; D: NA; size: NA; V: TRBV4-1; J: TRBJ1-6
CDR3: CASSLSAGYEQYF; DNA: TGTGCCAGCAGCTTAAGTGCAGGGTATGAGCAGTACTTC; D: NA; size: NA; V: TRBV7-3; J: TRBJ2-7
CDR3: CASSPRTGVLTIYF; DNA: TGCGCCAGCAGCCCGCGGACAGGGGTGCTCACCATATATTTT; D: TRBD1; size: NA; V: TRBV4-1; J: TRBJ1-3
CDR3: CASSLVTGNTGELFF; DNA: TGTGCCAGCAGCTTAGTGACAGGGAATACCGGGGAGCTGTTTTTT; D: TRBD1; size: NA; V: TRBV9; J: TRBJ2-2
CDR3: CASSRDSLSYEQYF; DNA: TGTGCCAGCAGCCGGGACAGCCTCTCCTACGAGCAGTACTTC; D: TRBD1; size: NA; V: TRBV7-9; J: TRBJ2-7
CDR3: CATSRGGRGTDTQYF; DNA: TGTGCCACCAGCAGAGGGGGGAGGGGAACAGATACGCAGTATTTT; D: TRBD2; size: NA; V: TRBV15; J: TRBJ2-3
CDR3: CASSLDTGPGTEAFF; DNA: TGCGCCAGCAGCTTGGACACAGGTCCCGGCACTGAAGCTTTCTTT; D: NA; size: NA; V: TRBV5-1; J: TRBJ1-1
CDR3: CSVNGVWTEAFF; DNA: TGCAGCGTCAACGGGGTGTGGACTGAAGCTTTCTTT; D: NA; size: NA; V: TRBV29-1; J: TRBJ1-1
CDR3: CASSPVGQGPSYEQYF; DNA: TGTGCCAGCAGCCCCGTTGGGCAGGGTCCCTCCTACGAGCAGTACTTC; D: NA; size: NA; V: TRBV11-2; J: TRBJ2-7
CDR3: CSAGQGTGELFF; DNA: TGCAGCGCCGGACAGGGCACCGGGGAGCTGTTTTTT; D: TRBD1; size: NA; V: TRBV29-1; J: TRBJ2-2
CDR3: CASALSGGTEAFF; DNA: TGTGCCAGCGCTTTGTCCGGGGGAACTGAAGCTTTCTTT; D: NA; size: NA; V: TRBV13; J: TRBJ1-1
CDR3: CASRLKTGTVLTSNQPQHF; DNA: TGTGCCAGCCGGCTGAAGACCGGGACAGTACTGACGAGCAATCAGCCCCAGCATTTT; D: NA; size: NA; V: TRBV21-1; J: TRBJ1-5
CDR3: CASSAGTVRGYTF; DNA: TGTGCCAGCAGTGCTGGGACAGTCCGGGGCTACACCTTC; D: TRBD1; size: few; V: TRBV2; J: TRBJ1-2
CDR3: CASSSKGTGVGTEAFF; DNA: TGCGCCAGCAGCTCGAAAGGGACAGGGGTCGGCACTGAAGCTTTCTTT; D: TRBD1; size: NA; V: TRBV5-1; J: TRBJ1-1
CDR3: CASGLGSPGYTF; DNA: TGTGCCAGCGGCCTGGGGAGTCCGGGCTACACCTTC; D: NA; size: few; V: TRBV7-2; J: TRBJ1-2
CDR3: CASSGRGGSYEQYF; DNA: TGTGCCAGCAGCGGACGGGGGGGGTCCTACGAGCAGTACTTC; D: TRBD2; size: NA; V: TRBV6-4; J: TRBJ2-7